This passage covers 27 T cell receptor beta chains from one sample sequenced in a study of T-cell memory formation after mild COVID-19. From the 5' RACE reads, TCRdb called clonotypes with MiXCR, one entry per CDR3 protein. This sample has 350,000 to 500,000 distinct CDR3 sequences, with under 20% found just once. Sequenced: PBMCs or a T cell subset sorted from them (not recorded which). The receptors were sampled from a man younger than 35 who had mild COVID-19 (a few samples of this study predate the infection). Cell type and time point are not known.

The rearrangement joins TRBV20-1 to TRBJ1-5, with TRBD1 matching over 7 bases. V lost 5 bases and J lost 7; bases outside the gene matches: 8. The CDR3 covers 13 residues. Germline V gives CDR1 DFQATT, CDR2 SNEGSKA (reference sequence). CDR3 nucleotide sequence: TGCAGTGCTGCAAGACAGGGAGGACAGCCCCAGCATTTT. This encodes CSAARQGGQPQHF.

This clonotype has a handful of counts. The chain couples TRBV12-3 or TRBV12-4 to TRBJ1-6, with D possibly being TRBD1 (5 bases). The CDR3 is made up of 14 amino acids. The V gene lost 5 bases and the J gene lost 9 bases, with 14 bases spanning the gap. DNA for the CDR3: TGTGCCAGCAGTCCAGGGCAGTATTCTTCACCCCTCCACTTT. It is translated as CASSPGQYSSPLHF.

The rearrangement uses TRBV5-1 and TRBJ1-6; D possibly corresponds to TRBD1 (6 bases). The V and J ends lost 4 bases and 7 bases respectively, with 18 bases between them. This CDR3 has 16 residues. The germline V gene encodes CDR1 SGHRS and CDR2 YFSETQ. The CDR3 is CASSVYREVGNSPLHF. The CDR3 DNA follows: TGCGCCAGCAGCGTATACAGGGAAGTAGGGAATTCACCCCTCCACTTT.

This clonotype has a handful of counts. The chain has TRBV6-2 or TRBV6-3 and TRBJ1-5, with D uncertain. Between the trimmed V and J ends, which lost 7 bases and 2 bases, there was a span of 12 bases. The CDR3 covers 14 residues. The germline V gene has CDR1 MNHEY and CDR2 SVGEGT. The CDR3 loop reads CASNHPRGNQPQHF. CDR3 sequence (DNA): TGTGCCAGCAATCACCCAAGGGGCAATCAGCCCCAGCATTTT.

The chain combines TRBV10-3 with TRBJ2-3, with 9 bases aligning to TRBD1. The CDR3 totals 15 residues. The germline gives CDR1 ENHRY, CDR2 SYGVKD. V was clipped by 4 bases and J by 4 bases; unmatched bases: 6. Here the CDR3 DNA reads TGTGCCATCAGTGGGGGACAGGGAAGCGCAGATACGCAGTATTTT. It specifies CAISGGQGSADTQYF.

The chain employs TRBV6-6 and TRBJ2-7; 10 bases are a match to TRBD2. V dropped 2 bases and J dropped 1; count of bases not matched to a gene: 5. This CDR3 is built from 16 residues. The germline V gene has CDR1 MNHNY and CDR2 SVGAGI (reference sequence). DNA for the CDR3: TGTGCCAGCAGTTACGGGCTAGCGGGGGCATCCTACGAGCAGTACGTC. Translating it yields CASSYGLAGASYEQYV.

This chain connects TRBV20-1 to TRBJ1-6; unclear D gene. V lost 6 bases and J lost 7, with 19 bases in between. Germline CDR1 and CDR2: DFQATT and SNEGSKA (reference sequence). This CDR3 is 15 amino acids long. CDR3 coding DNA: TGCAGTGCCTCCGGGGTGGCGGTGGGAAATTCACCCCTCCACTTT. Residues: CSASGVAVGNSPLHF.

J is TRBJ1-5 and V is TRBV9, with D unresolved. The ends were cut back, 0 bases at V and 5 bases at J, with 18 bases in the middle. CDR3 length equals 17 residues. Germline CDR1 is SGDLS and CDR2 is YYNGEE. The CDR3 sequence: CASSVVFPTVKDQPQHF. The CDR3 nucleotides are TGTGCCAGCAGCGTAGTTTTCCCGACGGTGAAGGATCAGCCCCAGCATTTT.

The rearrangement uses TRBV12-3 or TRBV12-4 and TRBJ1-2, with no clear D. This CDR3 is 13 amino acids long. Trimming took 1 base from V and 3 from J, leaving 6 bases between them. CDR3 residues: CASSLERYYGYTF. The CDR3 DNA reads as TGTGCCAGCAGTTTAGAGAGGTACTATGGCTACACCTTC.

V is TRBV12-3 or TRBV12-4 and J is TRBJ2-1; no reliable D call. The V gene lost 3 bases and the J gene lost 4 bases, with 7 bases spanning the gap. The length of the CDR3 is 13 residues. The CDR3 nucleotides read TGTGCCAGCAGTTTCCCAATGTACAATGAGCAGTTCTTC. This encodes CASSFPMYNEQFF.

This clonotype was seen more than once but under ten times. The rearrangement uses TRBV24-1 and TRBJ2-3, with 7 bases that match TRBD2. Germline V CDR1 and CDR2: KGHDR, SFDVKD. Unmatched junction bases numbered 5, after V lost 6 bases and J lost 0 bases. The CDR3 is made up of 15 amino acids. In DNA, the CDR3 is TGTGCCACCAGTAAAGCGGGATCTAGCACAGATACGCAGTATTTT. Its translation: CATSKAGSSTDTQYF.

The rearrangement joins TRBV5-1 to TRBJ1-4; maybe TRBD1 (5 bases). This CDR3 is 17 amino acids long. Trimming stripped 0 bases from V and 5 bases from J, with 17 bases between. Germline CDR1 SGHRS, CDR2 YFSETQ. The CDR3 sequence is CASSLGYGAPLNEKLFF. For the CDR3, the DNA is TGCGCCAGCAGCTTGGGATATGGGGCCCCCCTGAATGAAAAACTGTTTTTT.

This clonotype was seen a handful of times. The rearrangement uses TRBV3-1 and TRBJ2-7; 8 bases are a match to TRBD1. This CDR3 is 13 amino acids long. V was clipped by 3 bases and J by 4 bases; unmatched bases: 2. In germline, CDR1 is LGHDT, CDR2 YNNKEL (reference sequence). The CDR3, as DNA: TGTGCCAGCAGCCACAGACAGGGGTACGAGCAGTACTTC. Amino acids: CASSHRQGYEQYF.

This clonotype appeared a few times. The V gene is TRBV5-6, the J gene TRBJ2-5; D might be TRBD1 (5 bases). V was trimmed by 0 bases and J by 5 bases, leaving 11 bases between them. This CDR3 comprises 14 residues. The germline CDR1 and CDR2 sequences are SGHDT and YYEEEE. The CDR3 DNA follows: TGTGCCAGCAGCTTGGGGGCAGGGCGGGAGACCCAGTACTTC. Its protein product is CASSLGAGRETQYF.

The chain couples TRBV7-9 to TRBJ2-3; D perhaps matches TRBD2 (6 bases). The V gene's germline CDR1 is SEHNR and CDR2 FQNEAQ (reference sequence). Trimming removed 7 bases from V and 7 bases from J, with 21 bases in between. There are 15 residues in the CDR3. The CDR3 is CASTKRGGELYTQYF. The CDR3 nucleotides are TGTGCCAGCACGAAGAGGGGCGGGGAACTATATACGCAGTATTTT.

At least ten counts were recorded for this clonotype. V is TRBV5-1 and J is TRBJ2-1, with 10 positions matching TRBD1. Trimming cost V 4 bases and J 2 bases; bases outside gene matches: 3. The CDR3 sequence is 15 residues long. The germline V gene encodes CDR1 SGHRS and CDR2 YFSETQ. The CDR3 nucleotides read TGCGCCAGCAGCCCTGGACAGGGGGCCTACAATGAGCAGTTCTTC. It translates to CASSPGQGAYNEQFF.

This clonotype occurred a few times. The chain uses TRBV12-3 or TRBV12-4 and TRBJ2-5; 7 bases match TRBD1. With 5 bases clipped from V and 1 base from J, the junction kept 7 bases outside the gene matches. This CDR3 region has 15 residues. This chain's CDR3 is CASSLRDSSQETQYF. DNA of the CDR3: TGTGCCAGCAGTCTAAGGGACAGTTCCCAAGAGACCCAGTACTTC.

This clonotype turned up a few times. The chain couples TRBV5-1 to TRBJ2-5; D possibly matches TRBD1 or TRBD2 (5 bases each). The CDR3 consists of 14 residues. Looked up from germline, CDR1 is SGHRS and CDR2 is YFSETQ. V was pared by 0 bases and J by 5 bases, with 11 bases between. CDR3 sequence reads: CASSLGGTYETQYF. For the CDR3, the DNA is TGCGCCAGCAGCTTGGGGGGGACGTACGAGACCCAGTACTTC.

In this sample, this clonotype turned up a few times. This sequence joins TRBV7-8 and TRBJ2-7, with 13 bases lining up with TRBD2. The CDR3 has 16 amino acids. With V trimmed by 3 bases and J by 5 bases, 7 bases remained unmatched. Germline CDR1 reads SGHVS; CDR2 reads FQNEAQ. CDR3 amino acids: CASSFTSGGAVDEQYV. As DNA, the CDR3 is TGTGCCAGCAGCTTCACTAGCGGGGGGGCCGTAGACGAGCAGTACGTC.

The sample holds a few counts of this clonotype. The CDR3 sequence is CATQPSSYNSPLHF. The CDR3 DNA is TGTGCCACCCAGCCGAGCTCCTATAATTCACCCCTCCACTTT. V and J are TRBV6-5 and TRBJ1-6; D uncertain. Germline assignment: CDR1 MNHEY and CDR2 SVGAGI. The CDR3 runs 14 residues. Trimming removed 10 bases from V and 0 bases from J, with 10 bases in between.

V is TRBV6-6 and J is TRBJ1-1; 7 positions agree with TRBD1. Germline CDR1 MNHNY, CDR2 SVGAGI (reference sequence). With 6 bases clipped from V and 7 bases from J, the junction kept 14 bases outside the gene matches. The CDR3 runs 15 residues. The chain's CDR3 is CASRTYRGEKGEAFF. The CDR3 DNA follows: TGTGCCAGCAGGACTTACAGGGGCGAGAAAGGTGAAGCTTTCTTT.

The chain carries TRBV27 and TRBJ2-7; D is perhaps TRBD1 or TRBD2 (5 bases each). The germline V gene has CDR1 MNHEY and CDR2 SMNVEV (reference sequence). This CDR3 spans 11 amino acids. V was pared by 8 bases and J by 2 bases, with 7 bases between. CDR3 protein: CASGDAYEQYV. CDR3 bases: TGTGCCAGCGGGGACGCCTACGAGCAGTACGTC.

This clonotype was seen a few times. The chain employs TRBV24-1 and TRBJ2-3; 11 bases agree with TRBD1. The length of the CDR3 is 17 residues. Trimming at V came to 4 bases and at J to 4 bases, leaving 9 bases not matched to a gene. CDR1 and CDR2 from the germline V gene are KGHDR and SFDVKD. The DNA for the CDR3 is TGTGCCACCAGTGACACCGGACAGGGGGCGGCTTCAGATACGCAGTATTTT. It codes for CATSDTGQGAASDTQYF.

This clonotype came up a few times. The V call is TRBV20-1, the J call TRBJ1-6, with D uncertain. The CDR3 has 14 residues. Germline lookup yields CDR1 DFQATT and CDR2 SNEGSKA (reference sequence). V lost 3 bases, J lost 0 bases, and 6 bases lay in between. The CDR3 is CSASTSSYNSPLHF. DNA of the CDR3: TGCAGTGCTAGTACTAGCTCCTATAATTCACCCCTCCACTTT.

The CDR3 nucleotides read TGTGCCAGCAGTGCACCGGACAGGGGAAACACTGAAGCTTTCTTT. Its translation is CASSAPDRGNTEAFF. The chain carries TRBV6-1 and TRBJ1-1, with TRBD1 identical over 9 bases. Germline V lookup: CDR1 MNHNS, CDR2 SASEGT. V dropped 4 bases and J dropped 2; count of bases not matched to a gene: 5. The CDR3 sequence is 15 residues long.

This clonotype turned up a few times. J is TRBJ2-3 and V is TRBV7-2, with 12 bases lining up with TRBD2. Trimming took 3 bases from V and 3 from J; bases not matched to a gene: 4. The germline V gene encodes CDR1 SGHTA and CDR2 FQGNSA. CDR3 length equals 16 residues. CDR3 in amino acids: CASSFSLAGGTDTQYF. The CDR3 nucleotides are TGTGCCAGCAGCTTTTCACTAGCGGGGGGTACAGATACGCAGTATTTT.

This chain uses TRBV2 with TRBJ2-7, with D possibly TRBD2 on 5 matching bases. The CDR3 extends over 15 amino acids. The V and J ends lost 3 bases and 1 base respectively, with 13 bases between them. Germline V lookup: CDR1 SNHLY, CDR2 FYNNEI. Here the CDR3 DNA reads TGTGCCAGCAGTGAGAGGGCAGGTGATTCCTACGAGCAGTACGTC. Its translation is CASSERAGDSYEQYV.